This is a list of T cell receptor beta chains from one sample in a study of Ad26.COV2.S vaccination and SARS-CoV-2 variants. Generated by immunoSEQ multiplex PCR, the TCRdb table keeps only in-frame clones and is missing some. The sample has around 450,000 clones, about 91% seen once; the top ten hold over 2.5%. The sequencing used peripheral blood, collected in a trial of Ad26.COV2.S vaccine versus placebo. The receptors were gathered from a person between 18 and 65 years old who received the Ad26.COV2.S COVID-19 vaccine or a placebo. CDR3s include the opening cysteine and the closing phenylalanine or tryptophan. A D gene is named only where the DNA matches it firmly. The size of a clone is reported for some rows only, either as once, few or many, or as a class for expanded clones.

clone_size	d_call	v_call	j_call	cdr3_nt	cdr3_aa
-	-	TRBV19	TRBJ2-6	TGTGCCAGTAGTATGGCAGGGCCTGGGGCCAACGTCCTGACTTTC	CASSMAGPGANVLTF
-	-	TRBV9	TRBJ1-2	TGTGCCAGCAGCGTAGATATAACAGGACAAACTAACTATGGCTACACCTTC	CASSVDITGQTNYGYTF
once	TRBD1	TRBV30	TRBJ2-7	TGTGCCTGGGAACCTTCCGGGACAGGCTCCTACGAGCAGTACTTC	CAWEPSGTGSYEQYF
-	TRBD1	TRBV29-1	TRBJ2-1	TGCAGCGTTGAAACTCCGGGACAGGGGGCGTACAATGAGCAGTTCTTC	CSVETPGQGAYNEQFF
-	-	TRBV5-5	TRBJ1-2	TGTGCCAGCAGCCTTTCTTGGACAGCCCACTATGGCTACACCTTC	CASSLSWTAHYGYTF
-	-	TRBV5-8	TRBJ1-2	TGTGCCAGCAGCTTCGGCGACCGGGATCACTATGGCTACACCTTC	CASSFGDRDHYGYTF
few	-	TRBV4-1	TRBJ1-6	TGCGCCAGCAGCCCTTCGAATGGCAGGGTTTATAATTCACCCCTCCACTTT	CASSPSNGRVYNSPLHF
-	-	TRBV28	TRBJ2-1	TGTGCCAGCAGTTCACCCGGGTCGGATGAGCAGTTCTTC	CASSSPGSDEQFF
-	TRBD1	TRBV24-1	TRBJ2-6	TGTGCCACCAGTGCCCCCCTAGGACAGGGGGCCAACTCTGGGGCCAACGTCCTGACTTTC	CATSAPLGQGANSGANVLTF
-	-	TRBV6-5	TRBJ2-7	TGTGCCAGCCCCGAGGCAGGAGGTGGCGAGCAGTACTTC	CASPEAGGGEQYF
-	-	TRBV6-5	TRBJ1-5	TGTGCCAGCAGTTACTCGCCCCCAGGGGGCAATCAGCCCCAGCATTTT	CASSYSPPGGNQPQHF
-	TRBD2	TRBV5-1	TRBJ2-1	TGCGCCAGCAGTGGACTAGCGACAACGAATGAGCAGTTCTTC	CASSGLATTNEQFF
-	-	TRBV7-2	TRBJ1-2	TGTGCCAGCAGCCCGCAACGAAGGTCCGGGAACTATGGCTACACCTTC	CASSPQRRSGNYGYTF
-	TRBD2	TRBV9	TRBJ2-2	TGTGCCAGCAGCGTGCTAGCGGCCTCGTCTGGGGAGCTGTTTTTT	CASSVLAASSGELFF
-	-	TRBV5-6	TRBJ1-4	TGTGCCAGCGGCTTAAGGGGATGGGGCAATGAAAAACTGTTTTTT	CASGLRGWGNEKLFF